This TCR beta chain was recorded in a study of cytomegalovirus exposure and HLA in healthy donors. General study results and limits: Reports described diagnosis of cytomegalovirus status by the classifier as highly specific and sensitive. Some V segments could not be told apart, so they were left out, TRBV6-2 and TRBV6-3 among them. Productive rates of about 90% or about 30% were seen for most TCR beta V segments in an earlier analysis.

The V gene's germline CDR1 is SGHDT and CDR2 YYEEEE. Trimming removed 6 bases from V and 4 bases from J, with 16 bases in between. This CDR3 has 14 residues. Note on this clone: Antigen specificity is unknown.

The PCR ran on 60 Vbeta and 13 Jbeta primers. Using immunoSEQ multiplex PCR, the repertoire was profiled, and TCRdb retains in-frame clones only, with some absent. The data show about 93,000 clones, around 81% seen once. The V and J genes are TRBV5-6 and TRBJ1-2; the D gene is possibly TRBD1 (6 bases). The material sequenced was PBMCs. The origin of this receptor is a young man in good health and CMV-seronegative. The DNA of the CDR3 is TGTGCCAGCACGGTACAGGGTCTGGTCTATGGCTACACCTTC. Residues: CASTVQGLVYGYTF.